These 5 T cell receptor beta chains originate from one sample sequenced in a study of blood T cell repertoires in COVID-19. Profiled with immunoSEQ multiplex PCR; TCRdb holds only in-frame clones, not every one. The sample consists of 350,000 to 500,000 clones, approximately 90% of them appearing once. Sequenced input: PBMCs or T cells enriched from blood (not recorded which). These receptors were obtained from a young woman who had been exposed to COVID-19.

The rearrangement uses TRBV10-3 and TRBJ2-1; TRBD2 agrees at 8 bases. Germline trimming cut 6 bases from V and 0 bases from J; bases unmatched to any gene: 7. The CDR3 totals 16 residues. Per germline, CDR1 ENHRY and CDR2 SYGVKD. The CDR3, as DNA: TGTGCCATCAGCCTGAGCGGGGGCAACTCCTACAATGAGCAGTTCTTC. This gives the protein CAISLSGGNSYNEQFF.

The chain recombines TRBV5-1 with TRBJ2-3; D is possibly TRBD2 (5 bases). Between the trimmed V and J ends, which lost 1 base and 3 bases, there was a span of 9 bases. This CDR3 comprises 14 residues. Germline values: CDR1 SGHRS, CDR2 YFSETQ. DNA for the CDR3: TGCGCCAGCAGCTTGTATGGCGGGACAGATACGCAGTATTTT. Its translation is CASSLYGGTDTQYF. Full variable domain (outside the CDR3, taken from reference TRBV5-1 and TRBJ2-3): KAGVTQTPRYLIKTRGQQVTLSCSPISGHRSVSWYQQTPGQGLQFLFEYFSETQRNKGNFPGRFSGRQFSNSRSEMNVSTLELGDSALYLCASSLYGGTDTQYFGPGTRLTVL.

This chain uses TRBV18 with TRBJ2-7; TRBD2 agrees at 8 bases. The CDR3 contains 15 residues. Germline-derived CDR1 and CDR2 are KGHSH and LQKENI. The V and J ends lost 3 bases and 1 base, in that order; junction bases with no gene match: 5. The CDR3 DNA is TGTGCCAGCTCACCTAAGACTAGCGCTTCCTACGAGCAGTACTTC. This gives the protein CASSPKTSASYEQYF. Drawing the rest from reference TRBV18 and TRBJ2-7, the complete variable domain is NAGVMQNPRHLVRRRGQEARLRCSPMKGHSHVYWYRQLPEEGLKFMVYLQKENIIDESGMPKERFSAEFPKEGPSILRIQQVVRGDSAAYFCASSPKTSASYEQYFGPGTRLTVT.

This chain links TRBV2 with TRBJ1-2; 9 bases agree with TRBD1. The CDR3 has 15 residues. Unmatched junction bases numbered 3, after V lost 4 bases and J lost 0 bases. The germline V gene has CDR1 SNHLY and CDR2 FYNNEI. The CDR3 DNA reads TGTGCCAGCAGTGGCTGGACAGGGGCTAACTATGGCTACACCTTC. This translates into CASSGWTGANYGYTF.

The DNA of the CDR3 is TGTGCCAGCAGTCGACAGGGGACTGGGGCCAACGTCCTGACTTTC. Its translation: CASSRQGTGANVLTF. The chain links TRBV28 to TRBJ2-6; TRBD1 agrees at 8 bases. This CDR3 has 15 amino acids. CDR1 is MDHEN, CDR2 SYDVKM, per germline. J lost 2 bases, V lost 5 bases, and 2 bases had no gene match.